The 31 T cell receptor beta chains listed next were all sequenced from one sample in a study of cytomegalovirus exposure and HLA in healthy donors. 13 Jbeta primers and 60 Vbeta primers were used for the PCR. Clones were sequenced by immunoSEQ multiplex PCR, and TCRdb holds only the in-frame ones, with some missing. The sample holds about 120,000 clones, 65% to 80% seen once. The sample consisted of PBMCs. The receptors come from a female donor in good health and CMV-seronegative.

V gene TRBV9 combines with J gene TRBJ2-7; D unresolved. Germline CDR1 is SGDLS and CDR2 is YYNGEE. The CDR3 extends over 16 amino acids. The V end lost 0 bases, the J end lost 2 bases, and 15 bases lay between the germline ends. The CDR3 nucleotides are TGTGCCAGCAGCGTAGGCTCAGGCGAGAATCCCTACGAGCAGTACTTC. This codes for CASSVGSGENPYEQYF.

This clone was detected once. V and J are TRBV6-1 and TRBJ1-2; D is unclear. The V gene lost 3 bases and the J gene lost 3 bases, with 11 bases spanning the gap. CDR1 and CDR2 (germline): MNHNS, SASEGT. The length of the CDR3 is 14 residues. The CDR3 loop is CASSDLRSYYGYTF. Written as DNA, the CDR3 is TGTGCCAGCAGTGACTTGCGGAGCTACTATGGCTACACCTTC.

CDR3 protein: CASSLPGGSYNEQFF. CDR3 nucleotide sequence: TGTGCCAGCAGCTTACCCGGAGGGAGCTACAATGAGCAGTTCTTC. The chain carries TRBV7-2 and TRBJ2-1, with D perhaps matching TRBD2 (6 bases). The CDR3 is 15 amino acids. Germline V lookup: CDR1 SGHTA, CDR2 FQGNSA. The V end lost 2 bases, the J end lost 3 bases, and 11 bases lay between the germline ends.

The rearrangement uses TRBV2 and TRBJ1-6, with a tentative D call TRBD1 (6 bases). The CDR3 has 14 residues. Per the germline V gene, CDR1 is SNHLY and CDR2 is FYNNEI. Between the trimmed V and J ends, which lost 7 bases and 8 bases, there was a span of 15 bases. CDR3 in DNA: TGTGCCAGCACGAGGGGGACCAGCGATTCACCCCTCCACTTT. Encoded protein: CASTRGTSDSPLHF.

In nucleotides, the CDR3 is TGTGCCAGCAGCCAAGGGGGCGGGGGGGTGCAGTTCTTC. Encoded protein: CASSQGGGGVQFF. The chain has TRBV14 and TRBJ2-1, with TRBD2 identical over 9 bases. The length of the CDR3 is 13 residues. In germline, CDR1 is SGHDN, CDR2 FVKESK. J lost 12 bases, V lost 1 base, and 4 bases had no gene match. The full variable domain, in which reference TRBV14 and TRBJ2-1 provide the parts outside the CDR3, is EAGVTQFPSHSVIEKGQTVTLRCDPISGHDNLYWYRRVMGKEIKFLLHFVKESKQDESGMPNNRFLAERTGGTYSTLKVQPAELEDSGVYFCASSQGGGGVQFFGPGTRLTVL.

The CDR3 region has the DNA TGTGCCAGCACAAGTTTGGAGATGAACACTGAAGCTTTCTTT. Amino acid sequence: CASTSLEMNTEAFF. V is TRBV6-5 and J is TRBJ1-1, with D unclear. The CDR3 has 14 amino acids. V gave up 7 bases and J gave up 0 bases, with 12 bases separating them. CDR1 and CDR2 from the germline V gene are MNHEY and SVGAGI.

The CDR3 loop reads CASSSFTDGNQETQYF. The CDR3 DNA reads TGTGCCAGCAGTTCTTTCACGGACGGGAATCAAGAGACCCAGTACTTC. This chain uses TRBV6-6 with TRBJ2-5; D perhaps matches TRBD2 (5 bases). The CDR3 has 16 residues. The germline V and J ends were trimmed by 4 bases and 2 bases, with 17 bases remaining between them. Germline V CDR1 and CDR2: MNHNY, SVGAGI (reference sequence).

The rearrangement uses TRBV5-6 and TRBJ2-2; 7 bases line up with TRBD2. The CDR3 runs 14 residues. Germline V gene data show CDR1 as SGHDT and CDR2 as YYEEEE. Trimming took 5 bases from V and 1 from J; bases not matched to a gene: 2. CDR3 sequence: CASRGRGNTGELFF. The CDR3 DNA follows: TGTGCCAGCAGGGGGAGGGGGAACACCGGGGAGCTGTTTTTT. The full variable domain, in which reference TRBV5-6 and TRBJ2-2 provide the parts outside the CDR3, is DAGVTQSPTHLIKTRGQQVTLRCSPKSGHDTVSWYQQALGQGPQFIFQYYEEEERQRGNFPDRFSGHQFPNYSSELNVNALLLGDSALYLCASRGRGNTGELFFGEGSRLTVL.

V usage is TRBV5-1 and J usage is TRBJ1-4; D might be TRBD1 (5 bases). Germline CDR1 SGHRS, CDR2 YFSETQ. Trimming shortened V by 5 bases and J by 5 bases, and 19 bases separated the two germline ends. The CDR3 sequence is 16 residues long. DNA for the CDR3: TGCGCCAGCAGGCGGACACCCCTTTCTATGAATGAAAAACTGTTTTTT. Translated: CASRRTPLSMNEKLFF.

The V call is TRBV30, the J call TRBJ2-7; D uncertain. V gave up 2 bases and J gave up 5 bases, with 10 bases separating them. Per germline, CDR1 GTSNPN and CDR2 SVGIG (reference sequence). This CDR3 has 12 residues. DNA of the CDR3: TGTGCCTGGAGTAAAAACACTAACGAGCAGTACTTC. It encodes CAWSKNTNEQYF.

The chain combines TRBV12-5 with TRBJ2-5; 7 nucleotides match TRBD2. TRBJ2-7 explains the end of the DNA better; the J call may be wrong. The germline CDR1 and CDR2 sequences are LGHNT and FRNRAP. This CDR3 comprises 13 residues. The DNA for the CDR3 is TGTGCTAGTGGGGCGGGGGTCTCCTACGAGCAGTACTTC. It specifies CASGAGVSYEQYF.

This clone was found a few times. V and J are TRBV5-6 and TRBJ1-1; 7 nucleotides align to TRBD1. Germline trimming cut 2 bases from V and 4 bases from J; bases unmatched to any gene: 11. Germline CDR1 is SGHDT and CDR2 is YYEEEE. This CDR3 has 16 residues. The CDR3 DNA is TGTGCCAGCAGCTTCAGGACAGGTCAGACGAGCACTGAAGCTTTCTTT. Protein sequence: CASSFRTGQTSTEAFF.

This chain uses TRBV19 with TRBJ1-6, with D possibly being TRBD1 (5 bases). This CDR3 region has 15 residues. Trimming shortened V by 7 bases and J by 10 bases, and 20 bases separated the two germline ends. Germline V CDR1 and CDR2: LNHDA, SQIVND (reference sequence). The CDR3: CASTHTGANQSPLHF. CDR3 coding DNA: TGTGCCAGTACCCATACAGGCGCTAACCAATCACCCCTCCACTTT.

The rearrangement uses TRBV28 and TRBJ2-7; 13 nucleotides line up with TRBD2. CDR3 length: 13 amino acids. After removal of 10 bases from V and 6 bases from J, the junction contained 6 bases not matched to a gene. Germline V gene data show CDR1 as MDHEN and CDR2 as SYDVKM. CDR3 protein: CATEGLAGLEQYF. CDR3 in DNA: TGTGCCACAGAGGGACTAGCGGGGCTCGAGCAGTACTTC.

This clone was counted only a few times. Here the CDR3 DNA reads TGTGCCAGCAGTCCTCGGGTTGGAAGGGGCTCTGGGGCCAACGTCCTGACTTTC. Amino acid sequence: CASSPRVGRGSGANVLTF. The chain has TRBV27 and TRBJ2-6; possibly TRBD1 for D (5 bases). CDR1 and CDR2 (germline): MNHEY, SMNVEV (reference sequence). The CDR3 extends over 18 amino acids. Trimming removed 5 bases at V and 0 bases at J, with 17 bases between.

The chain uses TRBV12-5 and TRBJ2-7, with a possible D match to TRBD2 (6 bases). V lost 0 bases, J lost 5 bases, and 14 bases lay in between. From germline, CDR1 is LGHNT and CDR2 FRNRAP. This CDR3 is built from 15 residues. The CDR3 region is CASGLVGGVANEQYF. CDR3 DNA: TGTGCTAGTGGTTTGGTAGGAGGGGTTGCGAACGAGCAGTACTTC.

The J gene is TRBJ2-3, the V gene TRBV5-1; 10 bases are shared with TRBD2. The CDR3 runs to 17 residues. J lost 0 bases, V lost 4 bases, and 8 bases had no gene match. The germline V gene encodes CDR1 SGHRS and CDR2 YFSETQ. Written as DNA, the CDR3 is TGCGCCAGCAGCACATACTGGACTAGCGGAAGCACAGATACGCAGTATTTT. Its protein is CASSTYWTSGSTDTQYF.

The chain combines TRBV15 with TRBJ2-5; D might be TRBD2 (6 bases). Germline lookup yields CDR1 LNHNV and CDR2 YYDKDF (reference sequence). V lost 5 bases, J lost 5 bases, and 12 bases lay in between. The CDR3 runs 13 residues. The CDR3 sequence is CATSRGREETQYF. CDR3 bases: TGTGCCACCAGCCGCGGACGGGAGGAGACCCAGTACTTC.

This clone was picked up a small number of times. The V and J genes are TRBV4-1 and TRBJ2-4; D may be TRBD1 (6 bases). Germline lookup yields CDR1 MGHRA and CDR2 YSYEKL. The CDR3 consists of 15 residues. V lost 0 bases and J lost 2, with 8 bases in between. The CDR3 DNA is TGCGCCAGCAGCCAAGAAGGGGGATCCAAAAACATTCAGTACTTC. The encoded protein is CASSQEGGSKNIQYF.

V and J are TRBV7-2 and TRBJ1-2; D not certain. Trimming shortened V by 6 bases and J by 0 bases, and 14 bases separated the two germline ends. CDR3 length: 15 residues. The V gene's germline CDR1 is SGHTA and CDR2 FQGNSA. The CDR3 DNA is TGTGCCAGCAGGGCCCGGGCGGGTTCTAACTATGGCTACACCTTC. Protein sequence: CASRARAGSNYGYTF.

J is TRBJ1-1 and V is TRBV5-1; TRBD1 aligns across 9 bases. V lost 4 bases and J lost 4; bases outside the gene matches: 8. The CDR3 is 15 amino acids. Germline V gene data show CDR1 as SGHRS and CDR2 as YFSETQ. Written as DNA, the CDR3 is TGCGCCAGCAGCGAGACAGGGGGGTCGGGCACTGAAGCTTTCTTT. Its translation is CASSETGGSGTEAFF.

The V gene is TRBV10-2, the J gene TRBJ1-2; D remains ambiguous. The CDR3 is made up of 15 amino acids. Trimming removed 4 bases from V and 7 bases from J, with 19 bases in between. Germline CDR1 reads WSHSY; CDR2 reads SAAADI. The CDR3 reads CASSAGPGKVSGYTF. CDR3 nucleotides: TGCGCCAGCAGTGCGGGTCCGGGAAAAGTTTCTGGCTACACCTTC.

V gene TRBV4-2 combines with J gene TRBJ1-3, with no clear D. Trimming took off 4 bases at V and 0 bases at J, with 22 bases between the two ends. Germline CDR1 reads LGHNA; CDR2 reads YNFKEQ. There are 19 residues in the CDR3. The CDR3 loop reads CASSPDEVKSYFSGNTIYF. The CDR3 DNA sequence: TGTGCCAGCAGCCCCGATGAAGTAAAATCCTACTTCTCTGGAAACACCATATATTTT.

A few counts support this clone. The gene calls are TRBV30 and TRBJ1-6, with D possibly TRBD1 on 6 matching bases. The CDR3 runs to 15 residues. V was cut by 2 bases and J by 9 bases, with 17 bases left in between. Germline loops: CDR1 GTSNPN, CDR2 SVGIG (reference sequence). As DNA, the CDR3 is TGTGCCTGGAGTCAGTCCGGGACATGGAGTTCACCCCTCCACTTT. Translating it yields CAWSQSGTWSSPLHF.

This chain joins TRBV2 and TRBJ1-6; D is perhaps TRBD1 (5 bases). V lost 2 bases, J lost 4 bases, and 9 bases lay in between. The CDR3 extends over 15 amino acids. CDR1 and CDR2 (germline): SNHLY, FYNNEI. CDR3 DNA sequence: TGTGCCAGCAGTGAAATGGGGACTTATAATTCACCCCTCCACTTT. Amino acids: CASSEMGTYNSPLHF.

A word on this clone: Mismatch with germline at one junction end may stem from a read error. CDR3 residues: CAGSVIPADTQYF. The CDR3 DNA reads as TGTGCCGGCAGTGTAATTCCAGCAGATACGCAGTATTTT. V gene TRBV6-1 combines with J gene TRBJ2-3; no clear D. The CDR3 totals 13 residues. CDR1 MNHNS and CDR2 SASEGT come from the germline V gene.

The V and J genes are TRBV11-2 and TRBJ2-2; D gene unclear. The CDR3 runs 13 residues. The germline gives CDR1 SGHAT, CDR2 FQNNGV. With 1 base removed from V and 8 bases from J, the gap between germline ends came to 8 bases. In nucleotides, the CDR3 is TGTGCCAGCAGCTTAGGATTAGCTGGGGAGCTGTTTTTT. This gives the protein CASSLGLAGELFF.

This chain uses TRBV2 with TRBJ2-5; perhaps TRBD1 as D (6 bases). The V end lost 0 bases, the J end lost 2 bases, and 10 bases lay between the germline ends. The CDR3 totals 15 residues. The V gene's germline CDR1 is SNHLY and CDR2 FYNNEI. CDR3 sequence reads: CASSEAPRGQETQYF. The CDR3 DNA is TGTGCCAGCAGTGAAGCGCCAAGGGGGCAAGAGACCCAGTACTTC.

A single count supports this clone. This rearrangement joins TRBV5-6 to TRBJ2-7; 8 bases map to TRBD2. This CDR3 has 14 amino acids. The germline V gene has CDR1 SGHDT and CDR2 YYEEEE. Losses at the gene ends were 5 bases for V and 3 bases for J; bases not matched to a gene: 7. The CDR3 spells CASSPGLGVYEQYF. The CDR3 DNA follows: TGTGCCAGCAGTCCGGGACTAGGGGTCTACGAGCAGTACTTC.

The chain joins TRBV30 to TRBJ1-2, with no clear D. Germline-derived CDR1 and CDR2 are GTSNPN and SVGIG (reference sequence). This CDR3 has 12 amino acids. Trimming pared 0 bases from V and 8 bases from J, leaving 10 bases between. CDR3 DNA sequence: TGTGCCTGGAGTGTGTTCGCGGAGGGCTACACCTTC. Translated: CAWSVFAEGYTF.

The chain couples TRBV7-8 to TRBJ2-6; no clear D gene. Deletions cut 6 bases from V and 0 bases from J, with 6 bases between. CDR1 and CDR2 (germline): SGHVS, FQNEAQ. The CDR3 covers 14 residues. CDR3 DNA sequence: TGTGCCAGCAGGCCGAGCTCTGGGGCCAACGTCCTGACTTTC. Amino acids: CASRPSSGANVLTF.